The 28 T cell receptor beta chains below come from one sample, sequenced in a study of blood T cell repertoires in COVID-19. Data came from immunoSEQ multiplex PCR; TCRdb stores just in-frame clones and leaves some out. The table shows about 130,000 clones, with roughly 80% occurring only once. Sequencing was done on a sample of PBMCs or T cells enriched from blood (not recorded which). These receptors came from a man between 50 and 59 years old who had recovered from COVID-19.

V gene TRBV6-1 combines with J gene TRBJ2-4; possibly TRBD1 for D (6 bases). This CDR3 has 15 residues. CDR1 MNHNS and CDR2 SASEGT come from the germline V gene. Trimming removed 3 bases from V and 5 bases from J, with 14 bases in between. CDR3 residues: CASSENEGQQNIQYF. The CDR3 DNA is TGTGCCAGCAGTGAGAATGAGGGACAACAAAACATTCAGTACTTC.

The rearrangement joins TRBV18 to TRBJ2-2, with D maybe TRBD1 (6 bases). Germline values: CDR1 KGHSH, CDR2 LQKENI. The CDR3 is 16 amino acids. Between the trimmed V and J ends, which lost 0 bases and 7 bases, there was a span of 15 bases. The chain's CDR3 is CASSPPGQGGDGELFF. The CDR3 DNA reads TGTGCCAGCTCACCACCGGGACAAGGAGGTGACGGGGAGCTGTTTTTT.

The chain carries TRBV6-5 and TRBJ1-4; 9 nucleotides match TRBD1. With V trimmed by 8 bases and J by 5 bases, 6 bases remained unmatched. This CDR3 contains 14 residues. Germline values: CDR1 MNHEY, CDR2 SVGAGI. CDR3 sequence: CASEWGQGNEKLFF. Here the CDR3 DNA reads TGTGCCAGCGAATGGGGACAGGGAAATGAAAAACTGTTTTTT.

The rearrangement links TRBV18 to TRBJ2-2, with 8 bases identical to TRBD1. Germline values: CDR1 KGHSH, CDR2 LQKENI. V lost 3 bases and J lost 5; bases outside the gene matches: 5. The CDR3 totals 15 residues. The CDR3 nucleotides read TGTGCCAGCTCACCGCCGACAGGGGTTACCGGGGAGCTGTTTTTT. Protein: CASSPPTGVTGELFF.

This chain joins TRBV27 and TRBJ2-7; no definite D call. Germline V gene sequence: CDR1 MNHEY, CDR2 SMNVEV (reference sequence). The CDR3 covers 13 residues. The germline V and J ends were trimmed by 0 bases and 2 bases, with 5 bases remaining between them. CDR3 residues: CASSLSATYEQYF. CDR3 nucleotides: TGTGCCAGCAGTTTATCGGCAACCTACGAGCAGTACTTC.

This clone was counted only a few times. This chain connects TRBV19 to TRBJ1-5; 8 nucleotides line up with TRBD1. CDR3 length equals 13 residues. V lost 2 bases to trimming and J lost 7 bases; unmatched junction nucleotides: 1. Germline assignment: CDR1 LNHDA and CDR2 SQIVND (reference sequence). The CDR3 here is CASSIQGAQPQHF. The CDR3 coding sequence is TGTGCCAGTAGTATACAGGGGGCCCAGCCCCAGCATTTT.

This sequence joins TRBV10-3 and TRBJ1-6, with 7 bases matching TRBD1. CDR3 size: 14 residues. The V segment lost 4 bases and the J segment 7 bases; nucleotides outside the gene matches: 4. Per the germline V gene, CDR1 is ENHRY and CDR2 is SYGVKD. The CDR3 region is CAISAGTANSPLHF. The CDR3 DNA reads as TGTGCCATCAGTGCGGGGACAGCGAATTCACCCCTCCACTTT.

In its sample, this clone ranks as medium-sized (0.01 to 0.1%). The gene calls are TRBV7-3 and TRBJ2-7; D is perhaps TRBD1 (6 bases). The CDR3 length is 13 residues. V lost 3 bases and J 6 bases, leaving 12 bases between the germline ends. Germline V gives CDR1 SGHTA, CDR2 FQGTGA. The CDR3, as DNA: TGTGCCAGCAGCTTCCACAGGGCGGCCGAGCAGTACTTC. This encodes CASSFHRAAEQYF.

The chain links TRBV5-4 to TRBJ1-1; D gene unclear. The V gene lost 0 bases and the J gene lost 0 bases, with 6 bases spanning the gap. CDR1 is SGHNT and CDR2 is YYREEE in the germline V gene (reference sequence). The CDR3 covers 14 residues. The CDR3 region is CASSLDSLNTEAFF. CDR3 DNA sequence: TGTGCCAGCAGCTTGGACAGCTTGAACACTGAAGCTTTCTTT. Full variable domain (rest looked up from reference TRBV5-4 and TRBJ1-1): ETGVTQSPTHLIKTRGQQVTLRCSSQSGHNTVSWYQQALGQGPQFIFQYYREEENGRGNFPPRFSGLQFPNYSSELNVNALELDDSALYLCASSLDSLNTEAFFGQGTRLTVV.

DNA of the CDR3: TGCGCCAGCAGCCAAGATCCCCCCGGGACACTCTCGGGGGAGCAGTACTTC. Translated: CASSQDPPGTLSGEQYF. The chain joins TRBV4-3 to TRBJ2-7, with D perhaps TRBD1 (6 bases). From germline, CDR1 is LGHNA and CDR2 YSLEER. The ends were cut back, 0 bases at V and 7 bases at J, with 22 bases in the middle. The CDR3 consists of 17 residues.

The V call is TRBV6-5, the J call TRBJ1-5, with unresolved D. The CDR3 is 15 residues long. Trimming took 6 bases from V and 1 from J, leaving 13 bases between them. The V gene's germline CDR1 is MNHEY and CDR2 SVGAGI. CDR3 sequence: CASRSGSLSNQPQHF. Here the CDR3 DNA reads TGTGCCAGCAGGTCGGGGTCGCTAAGCAATCAGCCCCAGCATTTT.

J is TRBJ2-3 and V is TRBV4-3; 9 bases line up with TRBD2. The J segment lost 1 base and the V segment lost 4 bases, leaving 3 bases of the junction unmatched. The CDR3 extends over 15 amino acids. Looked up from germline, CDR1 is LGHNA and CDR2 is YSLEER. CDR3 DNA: TGCGCCAGCAGCCTCCGACTAGCGGGCACAGATACGCAGTATTTT. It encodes CASSLRLAGTDTQYF.

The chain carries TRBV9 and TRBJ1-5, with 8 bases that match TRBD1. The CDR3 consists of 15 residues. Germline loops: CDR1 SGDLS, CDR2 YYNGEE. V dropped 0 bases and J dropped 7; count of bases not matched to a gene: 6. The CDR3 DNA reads TGTGCCAGCAGCGTAGGGACAGGGATCGGCCAGCCCCAGCATTTT. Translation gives CASSVGTGIGQPQHF.

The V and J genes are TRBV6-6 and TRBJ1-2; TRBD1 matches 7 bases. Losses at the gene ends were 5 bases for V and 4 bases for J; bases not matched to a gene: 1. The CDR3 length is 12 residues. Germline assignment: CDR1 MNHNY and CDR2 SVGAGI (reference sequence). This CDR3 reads CASSRDSYGYTF. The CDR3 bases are TGTGCCAGCAGTCGGGACAGCTATGGCTACACCTTC.

CDR3 sequence: CASSLVTSGPSSYNEQFF. The CDR3 nucleotides are TGCGCCAGCAGCTTGGTGACTAGCGGTCCGAGCTCCTACAATGAGCAGTTCTTC. The gene calls are TRBV5-1 and TRBJ2-1; 9 bases are shared with TRBD2. The CDR3 runs to 18 residues. V trimming: 0 bases; J trimming: 0 bases; junction bases outside the gene matches: 7. Germline lookup yields CDR1 SGHRS and CDR2 YFSETQ. Drawing the rest from reference TRBV5-1 and TRBJ2-1, the complete variable domain is KAGVTQTPRYLIKTRGQQVTLSCSPISGHRSVSWYQQTPGQGLQFLFEYFSETQRNKGNFPGRFSGRQFSNSRSEMNVSTLELGDSALYLCASSLVTSGPSSYNEQFFGPGTRLTVL.

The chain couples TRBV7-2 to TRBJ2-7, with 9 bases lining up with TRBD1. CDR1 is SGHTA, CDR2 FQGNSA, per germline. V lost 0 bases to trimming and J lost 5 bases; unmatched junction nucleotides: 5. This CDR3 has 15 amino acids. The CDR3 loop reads CASSLAGTGIHEQYF. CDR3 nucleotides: TGTGCCAGCAGCTTAGCCGGGACAGGGATCCACGAGCAGTACTTC.

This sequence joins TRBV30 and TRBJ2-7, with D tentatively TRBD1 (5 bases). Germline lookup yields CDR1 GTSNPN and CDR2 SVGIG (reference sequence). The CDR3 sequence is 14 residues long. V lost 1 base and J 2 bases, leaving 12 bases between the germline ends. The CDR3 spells CAWSGGVLAYEQYF. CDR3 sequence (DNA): TGTGCCTGGAGTGGGGGCGTCCTAGCCTACGAGCAGTACTTC.

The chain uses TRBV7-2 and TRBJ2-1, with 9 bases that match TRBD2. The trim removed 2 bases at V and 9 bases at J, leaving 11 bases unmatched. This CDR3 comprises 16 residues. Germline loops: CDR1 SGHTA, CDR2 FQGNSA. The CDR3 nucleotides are TGTGCCAGCAGCTTATATGGCGGGGGGGGGCAAAGTGAGCAGTTCTTC. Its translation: CASSLYGGGGQSEQFF.

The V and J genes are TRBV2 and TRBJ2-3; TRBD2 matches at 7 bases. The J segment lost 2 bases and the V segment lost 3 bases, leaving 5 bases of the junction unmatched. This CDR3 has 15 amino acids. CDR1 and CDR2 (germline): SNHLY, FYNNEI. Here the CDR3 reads CASSESGAYTDTQYF. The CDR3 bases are TGTGCCAGCAGTGAGAGCGGGGCCTACACAGATACGCAGTATTTT. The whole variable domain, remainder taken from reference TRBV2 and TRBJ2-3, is EPEVTQTPSHQVTQMGQEVILRCVPISNHLYFYWYRQILGQKVEFLVSFYNNEISEKSEIFDDQFSVERPDGSNFTLKIRSTKLEDSAMYFCASSESGAYTDTQYFGPGTRLTVL.

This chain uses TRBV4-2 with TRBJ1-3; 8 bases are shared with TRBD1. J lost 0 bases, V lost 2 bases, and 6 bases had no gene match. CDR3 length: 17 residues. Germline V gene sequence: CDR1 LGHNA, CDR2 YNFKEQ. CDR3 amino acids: CASSQHGQGVSGNTIYF. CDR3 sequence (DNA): TGTGCCAGCAGCCAACACGGACAGGGCGTCTCTGGAAACACCATATATTTT.

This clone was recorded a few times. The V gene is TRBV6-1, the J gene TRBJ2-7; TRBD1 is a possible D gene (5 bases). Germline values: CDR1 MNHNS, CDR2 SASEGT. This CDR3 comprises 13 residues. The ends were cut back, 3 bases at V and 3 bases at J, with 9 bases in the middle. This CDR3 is CASSDGQGYEQYF. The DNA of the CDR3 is TGTGCCAGCAGTGATGGGCAGGGCTACGAGCAGTACTTC.

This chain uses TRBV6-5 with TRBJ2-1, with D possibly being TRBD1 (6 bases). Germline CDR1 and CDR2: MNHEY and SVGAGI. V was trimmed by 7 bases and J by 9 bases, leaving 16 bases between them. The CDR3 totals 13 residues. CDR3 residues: CASTPQARGEQFF. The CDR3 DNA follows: TGTGCCAGCACCCCGCAGGCCAGGGGTGAGCAGTTCTTC.

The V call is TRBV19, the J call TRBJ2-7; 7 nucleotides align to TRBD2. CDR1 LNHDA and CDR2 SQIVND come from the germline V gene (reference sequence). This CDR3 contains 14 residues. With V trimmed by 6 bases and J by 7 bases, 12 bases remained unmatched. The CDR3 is CASRKMPGGFEQYF. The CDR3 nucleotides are TGTGCCAGTAGGAAAATGCCGGGGGGATTTGAGCAGTACTTC.

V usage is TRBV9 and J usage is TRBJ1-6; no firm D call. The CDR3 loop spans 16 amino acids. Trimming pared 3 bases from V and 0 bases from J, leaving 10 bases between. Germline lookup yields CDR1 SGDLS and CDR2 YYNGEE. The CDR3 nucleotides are TGTGCCAGCAGCGCTCGTCTTAGCTCCTATAATTCACCCCTCCACTTT. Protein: CASSARLSSYNSPLHF.

The CDR3 nucleotides are TGTGCCAGCTCACCACAGGGACAGAACACTGAAGCTTTCTTT. This sequence encodes CASSPQGQNTEAFF. The genes are TRBV18 and TRBJ1-1; tentative D call: TRBD1 (6 bases). The CDR3 is 14 amino acids. The ends were cut back, 1 base at V and 1 base at J, with 7 bases in the middle. CDR1 and CDR2 from the germline V gene are KGHSH and LQKENI.

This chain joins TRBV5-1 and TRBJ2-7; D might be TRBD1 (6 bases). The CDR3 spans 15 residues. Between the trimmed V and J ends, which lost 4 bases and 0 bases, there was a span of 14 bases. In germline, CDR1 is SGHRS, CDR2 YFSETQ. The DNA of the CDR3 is TGCGCCAGCAGCCTGGCCGGGACACACTCCTACGAGCAGTACTTC. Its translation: CASSLAGTHSYEQYF.

The CDR3, as DNA: TGTGCCAGCAGTGAAGCAGGGAGAGGGGATACGCAGTATTTT. The encoded protein is CASSEAGRGDTQYF. The chain uses TRBV6-1 and TRBJ2-3; tentative D call: TRBD2 (5 bases). Germline-derived CDR1 and CDR2 are MNHNS and SASEGT. The CDR3 has 14 amino acids. V lost 0 bases and J lost 6, with 10 bases in between.

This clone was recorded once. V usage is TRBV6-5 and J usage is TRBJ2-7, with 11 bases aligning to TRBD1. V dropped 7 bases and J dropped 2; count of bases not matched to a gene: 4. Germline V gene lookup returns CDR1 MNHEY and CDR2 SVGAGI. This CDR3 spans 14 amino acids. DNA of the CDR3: TGTGCCAGCAAATTGGGACAGGGGGCCTACGAGCAGTACTTC. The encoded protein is CASKLGQGAYEQYF.